These 24 T cell receptor beta chains originate from one sample sequenced in a study of T cells in Graves' hyperthyroidism and ophthalmopathy. TCR beta CDR3 regions were amplified from RNA. TCR CDR3 regions were first amplified by RT-PCR with HTBI primers. In TCRdb, the multiplex PCR reads were re-called with MiXCR into one record per CDR3 protein. Of hundreds of thousands of distinct CDR3 sequences listed, nearly 20% are singletons. The sequenced sample consisted of blood. The receptors were gathered from a man aged 35-49 years with Graves' ophthalmopathy.

This clonotype was seen a handful of times. The V and J genes are TRBV3-1 and TRBJ2-5; D is possibly TRBD2 (6 bases). Germline CDR1 reads LGHDT; CDR2 reads YNNKEL (reference sequence). Trimming pared 8 bases from V and 9 bases from J, leaving 19 bases between. This CDR3 is 13 amino acids long. CDR3 sequence (DNA): TGTGCCAGCCAAGATCGGGAGTTGGGCGCCCAGTACTTC. It codes for CASQDRELGAQYF.

This clonotype has only a few counts. The chain combines TRBV11-2 with TRBJ1-1; D remains ambiguous. CDR1 and CDR2 from the germline V gene are SGHAT and FQNNGV. The CDR3 spans 13 residues. V was trimmed by 0 bases and J by 6 bases, leaving 8 bases between them. CDR3 nucleotide sequence: TGTGCCAGCAGCTTAGATCTGGGCTCTGAAGCTTTCTTT. Translating gives CASSLDLGSEAFF.

This chain joins TRBV27 and TRBJ2-1; TRBD1 is a possible D gene (6 bases). This CDR3 region has 14 residues. Germline-derived CDR1 and CDR2 are MNHEY and SMNVEV (reference sequence). The ends were cut back, 4 bases at V and 8 bases at J, with 15 bases in the middle. CDR3 in DNA: TGTGCCAGCAGTTCATCCTGGGGGCGGGATGAGCAGTTCTTC. It translates to CASSSSWGRDEQFF.

This clonotype was found once. V and J are TRBV6-1 and TRBJ1-5; possible D gene TRBD1, 5 bases. This CDR3 contains 15 residues. Germline V gives CDR1 MNHNS, CDR2 SASEGT. Trimming cost V 5 bases and J 8 bases, with 19 bases left between them. This CDR3 reads CASSPGDGLFKPQHF. CDR3 sequence (DNA): TGTGCCAGCAGTCCCGGGGACGGGTTATTCAAGCCCCAGCATTTT.

This clonotype occurred a few times. The chain carries TRBV12-3 or TRBV12-4 and TRBJ2-2, with 11 bases lining up with TRBD2. The CDR3 has 17 residues. V gave up 3 bases and J gave up 4 bases; unmatched junction bases: 7. The CDR3 spells CASSFPRLAGRTGELFF. In DNA form, the CDR3 reads TGTGCCAGCAGTTTCCCCCGACTAGCGGGACGCACCGGGGAGCTGTTTTTT.

This clonotype was observed a few times. The chain employs TRBV4-3 and TRBJ2-2; 10 nucleotides line up with TRBD1. The CDR3 is made up of 16 amino acids. V was pared by 2 bases and J by 4 bases, with 4 bases of the junction left unmatched. Looked up from germline, CDR1 is LGHNA and CDR2 is YSLEER. The CDR3: CASSQQTGGVTGELFF. The DNA for the CDR3 is TGCGCCAGCAGCCAACAGACAGGGGGCGTCACCGGGGAGCTGTTTTTT.

The rearrangement links TRBV13 to TRBJ2-5, with 8 bases identical to TRBD2. Germline-derived CDR1 and CDR2 are PRHDT and FYEKMQ (reference sequence). After removal of 4 bases from V and 7 bases from J, the junction contained 5 bases not matched to a gene. The CDR3 spans 13 residues. The DNA of the CDR3 is TGTGCCAGCAGCTCTTACGGGGGGGCGACCCAGTACTTC. Translated: CASSSYGGATQYF.

The chain uses TRBV5-1 and TRBJ2-1; D tentatively reads TRBD1 or TRBD2 (5 bases each). The CDR3 sequence is 14 residues long. Trimming removed 4 bases from V and 7 bases from J, with 15 bases in between. CDR1 is SGHRS, CDR2 YFSETQ, per germline. CDR3 region: CASSAGSGANEQFF. CDR3 DNA sequence: TGCGCCAGCAGCGCAGGGAGCGGAGCTAATGAGCAGTTCTTC. Drawing the rest from reference TRBV5-1 and TRBJ2-1, the complete variable domain is KAGVTQTPRYLIKTRGQQVTLSCSPISGHRSVSWYQQTPGQGLQFLFEYFSETQRNKGNFPGRFSGRQFSNSRSEMNVSTLELGDSALYLCASSAGSGANEQFFGPGTRLTVL.

This clonotype has only a few counts. This rearrangement joins TRBV11-2 to TRBJ2-1; 8 bases match TRBD2. Germline V gives CDR1 SGHAT, CDR2 FQNNGV. CDR3 length: 13 amino acids. Trimming cost V 4 bases and J 8 bases; bases outside gene matches: 4. The CDR3 coding sequence is TGTGCCAGCAGCTCCCGGACTAGCTATGAGCAGTTCTTC. Translating gives CASSSRTSYEQFF.

The chain recombines TRBV10-1 with TRBJ2-3; 10 nucleotides agree with TRBD2. The V segment lost 3 bases and the J segment 3 bases; nucleotides outside the gene matches: 9. From germline, CDR1 is WNHNN and CDR2 SYGVQD (reference sequence). The CDR3 spans 17 residues. In DNA form, the CDR3 reads TGCGCCAGCAGTGAAGTACCTAGCGGGGGACGAACAGATACGCAGTATTTT. Translating gives CASSEVPSGGRTDTQYF.

This clonotype was detected ten times or more. The chain has TRBV20-1 and TRBJ2-3; 11 bases match TRBD2. The ends lost 5 bases at V and 2 bases at J; junction bases unmatched: 9. This CDR3 comprises 16 residues. Germline V gene sequence: CDR1 DFQATT, CDR2 SNEGSKA (reference sequence). The CDR3 here is CSASILAGGTTDTQYF. CDR3 sequence (DNA): TGCAGTGCTTCCATTCTAGCGGGGGGAACCACAGATACGCAGTATTTT.

This clonotype was observed many times. V and J are TRBV12-3 or TRBV12-4 and TRBJ1-2; possibly TRBD1 for D (5 bases). V was pared by 7 bases and J by 7 bases, with 16 bases between. The CDR3 has 13 residues. Here the CDR3 reads CASTGLPGSGYTF. The CDR3 nucleotides read TGTGCCAGCACAGGGTTGCCAGGGAGTGGCTACACCTTC.

The chain carries TRBV9 and TRBJ1-1, with D perhaps TRBD1 (5 bases). Per the germline V gene, CDR1 is SGDLS and CDR2 is YYNGEE. CDR3 length equals 18 residues. V lost 0 bases, J lost 1 base, and 19 bases lay in between. The CDR3 loop is CASSVGVGTPKTNTEAFF. Written as DNA, the CDR3 is TGTGCCAGCAGCGTAGGAGTCGGGACTCCAAAGACGAACACTGAAGCTTTCTTT.

As DNA, the CDR3 is TGTGCCAGCAGTTTAAGCCGCGGACCCAATCAGCCCCAGCATTTT. Encoded protein: CASSLSRGPNQPQHF. The chain employs TRBV27 and TRBJ1-5, with no clear D. CDR3 length equals 15 residues. V was trimmed by 2 bases and J by 3 bases, leaving 11 bases between them. From germline, CDR1 is MNHEY and CDR2 SMNVEV (reference sequence).

The CDR3 region is CASSYEGKDTQYF. The CDR3, as DNA: TGTGCCAGCAGTTACGAGGGAAAAGATACGCAGTATTTT. This chain connects TRBV28 to TRBJ2-3; tentative D call: TRBD2 (5 bases). Germline CDR1 MDHEN, CDR2 SYDVKM. Trimming took 4 bases from V and 5 from J, leaving 10 bases between them. The CDR3 is 13 residues long.

This clonotype showed up many times. The V and J genes are TRBV30 and TRBJ2-5; D not certain. V was pared by 1 base and J by 5 bases, with 5 bases between. The CDR3 loop spans 11 amino acids. From germline, CDR1 is GTSNPN and CDR2 SVGIG (reference sequence). DNA for the CDR3: TGTGCCTGGAGTGAGGATGAGACCCAGTACTTC. Translating gives CAWSEDETQYF.

This clonotype was seen ten or more times. The chain carries TRBV20-1 and TRBJ2-2; no definite D call. V gave up 0 bases and J gave up 5 bases, with 10 bases separating them. Germline assignment: CDR1 DFQATT and CDR2 SNEGSKA (reference sequence). The CDR3 is 14 amino acids. This CDR3 reads CSARDISRTGELFF. The CDR3 region has the DNA TGCAGTGCTAGAGATATAAGTAGGACCGGGGAGCTGTTTTTT.

The chain uses TRBV19 and TRBJ1-4, with TRBD1 identical over 10 bases. Looked up from germline, CDR1 is LNHDA and CDR2 is SQIVND (reference sequence). CDR3 length equals 15 residues. The V segment lost 10 bases and the J segment 8 bases; nucleotides outside the gene matches: 13. In DNA, the CDR3 is TGTGCCACCTGTGACCAGGGACAGGGGTACGAAAAACTGTTTTTT. The encoded protein is CATCDQGQGYEKLFF.

The V call is TRBV5-1, the J call TRBJ1-1; 7 bases match TRBD1. Per germline, CDR1 SGHRS and CDR2 YFSETQ. CDR3 length: 16 residues. Losses at the gene ends were 4 bases for V and 5 bases for J; bases not matched to a gene: 14. The CDR3 loop reads CASSMAPLEGATEAFF. CDR3 DNA sequence: TGCGCCAGCAGCATGGCCCCTCTGGAGGGGGCGACTGAAGCTTTCTTT.

This clonotype showed up just a few times. J is TRBJ2-1 and V is TRBV5-1, with 14 nucleotides matching TRBD2. V shed 0 bases and J 7 bases; nucleotides not matched to a gene: 6. Germline V lookup: CDR1 SGHRS, CDR2 YFSETQ. This CDR3 has 17 residues. In nucleotides, the CDR3 is TGCGCCAGCAGCTTGGGTGGGACTAGCGGGAGTAAGAATGAGCAGTTCTTC. Protein product: CASSLGGTSGSKNEQFF.

The chain combines TRBV29-1 with TRBJ1-1, with D tentatively TRBD1 (5 bases). Trimming took 6 bases from V and 6 from J, leaving 17 bases between them. Germline V gives CDR1 SQVTM, CDR2 ANQGSEA. CDR3 size: 13 residues. The CDR3 here is CSVGFGGNAEAFF. CDR3 sequence (DNA): TGCAGCGTCGGCTTCGGGGGTAACGCTGAAGCTTTCTTT.

This rearrangement joins TRBV7-8 to TRBJ1-5; the D is unclear. The V end was cut by 5 bases, the J end by 5 bases, with 16 bases between. The CDR3 has 15 residues. CDR1 is SGHVS, CDR2 FQNEAQ, per germline. Written as DNA, the CDR3 is TGTGCCAGCAGCCTCGTACTCAGGAATGATCAGCCCCAGCATTTT. It codes for CASSLVLRNDQPQHF.

The chain recombines TRBV30 with TRBJ2-5; TRBD2 matches 9 bases. Germline lookup yields CDR1 GTSNPN and CDR2 SVGIG (reference sequence). Unmatched junction bases numbered 7, after V lost 0 bases and J lost 5 bases. The CDR3 spans 15 residues. The DNA of the CDR3 is TGTGCCTGGAGTGTGGCGGGGGGGGTTTGGGAGACCCAGTACTTC. It yields the protein CAWSVAGGVWETQYF.

For this clonotype: Just one base apart from a much larger clone, this may be a read error. The J gene is TRBJ1-1, the V gene TRBV3-1; the D gene is possibly TRBD1 (6 bases). The CDR3 is 18 residues long. CDR1 is LGHDT and CDR2 is YNNKEL in the germline V gene (reference sequence). CDR3 sequence: CASGQDSVRGRGNTEAFF. The CDR3, as DNA: TGTGCCAGCGGCCAAGATTCGGTACGCGGCAGGGGAAACACTGAAGCTTTCTTT.